These 24 T cell receptor beta chains share one sample of origin, sequenced in a study of blood T cell repertoires in COVID-19. Libraries were prepared by immunoSEQ multiplex PCR; TCRdb keeps only in-frame clonotypes and omits some of them. The repertoire holds more than 100,000 clones, with less than 90% as singletons. Sequencing input: peripheral blood. The receptor source for this set is a woman under 40 who had recovered from COVID-19.

CDR3 amino acids: CASSPLGVGNQPQHF. The CDR3, as DNA: TGTGCCAGCTCACCACTGGGAGTTGGCAATCAGCCCCAGCATTTT. The chain employs TRBV18 and TRBJ1-5; no definite D call. Germline lookup yields CDR1 KGHSH and CDR2 LQKENI. V lost 1 base and J 2 bases, leaving 9 bases between the germline ends. The CDR3 extends over 15 amino acids.

The chain has TRBV11-2 and TRBJ1-1; tentative D call: TRBD1 (6 bases). This CDR3 is 16 amino acids long. Trimming pared 1 base from V and 1 base from J, leaving 13 bases between. Germline-derived CDR1 and CDR2 are SGHAT and FQNNGV. This chain's CDR3 is CASSLGAGTPNTEAFF. The CDR3 bases are TGTGCCAGCAGCTTAGGGGCCGGGACACCGAACACTGAAGCTTTCTTT.

V is TRBV3-1 (or the pseudogene TRBV3-2) and J is TRBJ2-3, with 12 positions matching TRBD2. The V gene end was trimmed by 6 bases and the J gene end by 4 bases; junction bases not matched to a gene: 5. The germline V gene encodes CDR1 LGHDT and CDR2 YNNKEL (reference sequence). CDR3 length: 15 amino acids. In nucleotides, the CDR3 is TGTGCCAGCAGGAGACTAGCGGGAGAGCCAGATACGCAGTATTTT. Its translation is CASRRLAGEPDTQYF.

The genes are TRBV28 and TRBJ1-2; 7 nucleotides match TRBD1. CDR1 is MDHEN and CDR2 is SYDVKM in the germline V gene. V dropped 7 bases and J dropped 3; count of bases not matched to a gene: 5. The CDR3 totals 13 residues. CDR3 residues: CASKVGQDYGYTF. CDR3 in DNA: TGTGCCAGCAAGGTAGGACAGGACTATGGCTACACCTTC.

V usage is TRBV3-1 (or the pseudogene TRBV3-2) and J usage is TRBJ1-5; D gene ambiguous. The CDR3 covers 13 residues. Trimming cost V 5 bases and J 6 bases, with 11 bases left between them. Germline CDR1 LGHDT, CDR2 YNNKEL (reference sequence). The CDR3 DNA sequence: TGTGCCAGCAGCAAGTCCGGGGTTCAGCCCCAGCATTTT. It yields the protein CASSKSGVQPQHF.

This sequence joins TRBV10-3 and TRBJ1-1, with TRBD1 identical over 7 bases. The CDR3 runs to 13 residues. Germline assignment: CDR1 ENHRY and CDR2 SYGVKD. V lost 10 bases, J lost 7 bases, and 12 bases stayed unmatched. For the CDR3, the DNA is TGTGCCACCACCGACAGGGCTGACGGTGAAGCTTTCTTT. Encoded protein: CATTDRADGEAFF.

The chain recombines TRBV7-3 with TRBJ1-1; 7 nucleotides align to TRBD1. CDR1 and CDR2 (germline): SGHTA, FQGTGA. The ends lost 4 bases at V and 3 bases at J; junction bases unmatched: 2. The CDR3 is made up of 13 amino acids. Here the CDR3 reads CASSSDRDTEAFF. In DNA form, the CDR3 reads TGTGCCAGCAGCTCCGACAGGGACACTGAAGCTTTCTTT.

The chain joins TRBV6-5 to TRBJ2-1, with 9 bases that match TRBD2. Germline CDR1 is MNHEY and CDR2 is SVGAGI. This CDR3 spans 15 amino acids. V trimming: 5 bases; J trimming: 4 bases; junction bases outside the gene matches: 6. In DNA form, the CDR3 reads TGTGCCAGCAGTCCGAAGCGGGGGGAATACAATGAGCAGTTCTTC. Translating gives CASSPKRGEYNEQFF.

V usage is TRBV5-1 and J usage is TRBJ2-1; D possibly corresponds to TRBD2 (6 bases). Deletions cut 2 bases from V and 0 bases from J, with 9 bases between. The CDR3 loop spans 15 amino acids. Per germline, CDR1 SGHRS and CDR2 YFSETQ. This CDR3 is CASSFGGGSYNEQFF. The CDR3 DNA reads TGCGCCAGCAGCTTTGGGGGAGGCTCCTACAATGAGCAGTTCTTC.

V is TRBV6-5 and J is TRBJ1-2; possible D gene TRBD1, 6 bases. V was pared by 2 bases and J by 9 bases, with 19 bases between. The CDR3 is 15 residues long. Germline lookup yields CDR1 MNHEY and CDR2 SVGAGI. DNA for the CDR3: TGTGCCAGCAGTTACCCTGGGGGGGCCCGCGGTAGCTACACCTTC. Translating it yields CASSYPGGARGSYTF.

The CDR3 nucleotides read TGCAGTGCTAGTCGGGACAGGGGTGTCGCAGATACGCAGTATTTT. Translation gives CSASRDRGVADTQYF. V is TRBV20-1 and J is TRBJ2-3; 10 bases agree with TRBD1. This CDR3 region has 15 residues. Trimming took 3 bases from V and 4 from J; bases not matched to a gene: 7. Germline assignment: CDR1 DFQATT and CDR2 SNEGSKA (reference sequence).

The DNA for the CDR3 is TGTGCCAGCAGCTTGCCAGCGCACTCTGGGGCCAACGTCCTGACTTTC. Translation gives CASSLPAHSGANVLTF. This chain links TRBV5-8 with TRBJ2-6; no clear D gene. The V end lost 1 base, the J end lost 0 bases, and 8 bases lay between the germline ends. Germline-derived CDR1 and CDR2 are SGHTS and YDEGEE. The CDR3 has 16 amino acids.

DNA for the CDR3: TGTGCCAGCAGCCCGGGACTAGCGGGTCTCTTAAGCTCCTACAATGAGCAGTTCTTC. The encoded protein is CASSPGLAGLLSSYNEQFF. V gene TRBV9 combines with J gene TRBJ2-1; 12 nucleotides match TRBD2. CDR3 length: 19 residues. Per germline, CDR1 SGDLS and CDR2 YYNGEE. The J segment lost 0 bases and the V segment lost 4 bases, leaving 11 bases of the junction unmatched.

The chain couples TRBV27 to TRBJ1-1; D is undetermined. Trimming pared 5 bases from V and 6 bases from J, leaving 16 bases between. This CDR3 is 14 amino acids long. The germline gives CDR1 MNHEY, CDR2 SMNVEV (reference sequence). The CDR3 sequence is CASSPIGGMSEAFF. The CDR3 DNA follows: TGTGCCAGCAGTCCAATCGGAGGGATGTCTGAAGCTTTCTTT.

The CDR3: CASSQGGPGQTIYGYTF. The CDR3 DNA is TGTGCCAGCAGCCAAGGAGGACCGGGACAGACAATCTATGGCTACACCTTC. The V call is TRBV3-1 (or the pseudogene TRBV3-2), the J call TRBJ1-2; TRBD1 matches 7 bases. The CDR3 spans 17 residues. The V segment lost 1 base and the J segment 4 bases; nucleotides outside the gene matches: 12. Germline V gives CDR1 LGHDT, CDR2 YNNKEL (reference sequence).

The chain links TRBV7-9 to TRBJ2-7; 7 positions match TRBD1. CDR3 size: 17 residues. V lost 4 bases, J lost 0 bases, and 12 bases stayed unmatched. Per the germline V gene, CDR1 is SEHNR and CDR2 is FQNEAQ (reference sequence). CDR3 sequence: CASSSLRPGQNSYEQYF. The DNA of the CDR3 is TGTGCCAGCAGCTCATTGCGGCCGGGACAGAACTCCTACGAGCAGTACTTC.

The CDR3 DNA is TGTGCCAGCAGCCTTACGCTCCCCGGGGGACTGGGGAGGGAGCTGTTTTTT. Translation: CASSLTLPGGLGRELFF. J is TRBJ2-2 and V is TRBV4-2; TRBD2 might be the D (6 bases). CDR1 and CDR2 (germline): LGHNA, YNFKEQ. The CDR3 runs to 17 residues. Trimming shortened V by 4 bases and J by 9 bases, and 24 bases separated the two germline ends.

Only a few counts were recorded for this clone. The rearrangement links TRBV6-6 to TRBJ2-5; 7 bases match TRBD1. Unmatched junction bases numbered 9, after V lost 4 bases and J lost 1 base. This CDR3 spans 16 amino acids. Germline lookup yields CDR1 MNHNY and CDR2 SVGAGI (reference sequence). The CDR3 loop is CASSWGLQGSQETQYF. As DNA, the CDR3 is TGTGCCAGCAGTTGGGGGCTACAGGGGTCCCAAGAGACCCAGTACTTC.

This chain joins TRBV11-2 and TRBJ1-3; D is ambiguous. The CDR3 contains 16 residues. Trimming removed 0 bases at V and 1 base at J, with 10 bases between. The germline V gene encodes CDR1 SGHAT and CDR2 FQNNGV. CDR3: CASSLEPRTSGNTIYF. Here the CDR3 DNA reads TGTGCCAGCAGCTTAGAACCGCGAACGTCTGGAAACACCATATATTTT.

The genes are TRBV2 and TRBJ1-1; D possibly corresponds to TRBD1 (6 bases). The CDR3 length is 15 residues. The V end lost 4 bases, the J end lost 3 bases, and 15 bases lay between the germline ends. The germline V gene encodes CDR1 SNHLY and CDR2 FYNNEI. The CDR3 coding sequence is TGTGCCAGCAGTGGGTTACAGGGTTTATACACTGAAGCTTTCTTT. Translating it yields CASSGLQGLYTEAFF.

The chain couples TRBV29-1 to TRBJ1-1; 8 nucleotides agree with TRBD1. J was trimmed by 7 bases and V by 4 bases; bases with no gene match: 5. Germline V gene sequence: CDR1 SQVTM, CDR2 ANQGSEA. The CDR3 is 12 amino acids. This CDR3 reads CSVVAGQGEAFF. The CDR3 nucleotides read TGCAGCGTTGTGGCAGGACAGGGTGAAGCTTTCTTT.

The rearrangement uses TRBV9 and TRBJ2-1; TRBD2 aligns across 8 bases. Germline lookup yields CDR1 SGDLS and CDR2 YYNGEE. With 2 bases clipped from V and 2 bases from J, the junction kept 3 bases outside the gene matches. The CDR3 runs 15 residues. The CDR3 loop is CASSVTSGTYNEQFF. DNA of the CDR3: TGTGCCAGCAGCGTCACTAGCGGTACCTACAATGAGCAGTTCTTC.

This rearrangement joins TRBV18 to TRBJ2-3; TRBD1 aligns across 8 bases. The germline gives CDR1 KGHSH, CDR2 LQKENI. The CDR3 totals 15 residues. V was pared by 8 bases and J by 3 bases, with 10 bases of the junction left unmatched. The CDR3 region has the DNA TGTGCCAGCCAAACTAGGACAGGGATGACAGATACGCAGTATTTT. Translated: CASQTRTGMTDTQYF.

The V gene is TRBV4-1, the J gene TRBJ1-2; D might be TRBD1 (5 bases). This CDR3 spans 13 amino acids. V lost 1 base to trimming and J lost 8 bases, with 11 bases between them. Germline CDR1 reads MGHRA; CDR2 reads YSYEKL. The CDR3 bases are TGCGCCAGCAGCCAAGCGACAGTGAGGGGCTACACCTTC. Its protein product is CASSQATVRGYTF.